This TCR beta chain was retrieved from a study of graft-versus-host responses after intestinal transplantation. Study summary: Among the recipients, all got anti-thymocyte globulin induction and then tacrolimus and steroids for approximately 3 years. Findings and limits, study-wide: Allografts of one patient group, those with graft-donor T cell macrochimerism, had high graft-versus-host to host-versus-graft clonal ratios.

Turning to this clone: Its target is unknown.

Trimming left V 4 bases short and J 4 bases short, with 8 bases between. The germline gives CDR1 SGHKS, CDR2 YYEKEE (reference sequence). The CDR3 consists of 12 residues. Measured with immunoSEQ multiplex PCR; TCRdb has only the in-frame clones, and not every one. This table has approximately 93,000 clones, about 90% appearing once. The chain combines TRBV5-5 with TRBJ1-2; D is ambiguous. The sequence was collected from a human donor who was the organ donor for an intestinal transplant. Sample: unstimulated CD8+ T cells sorted from spleen or lymph node cells, taken before transplant. The CDR3 DNA follows: TGTGCCAGCAGCCAAGACATCTATGGCTACACCTTC. Its protein is CASSQDIYGYTF.